A single sample is the source of the 25 T cell receptor beta chains below, sequenced in a study of cytomegalovirus exposure and HLA in healthy donors. A multiplex PCR was run with 60 Vbeta primers and 13 Jbeta primers. TCRdb's table, derived via immunoSEQ multiplex PCR, lists solely in-frame clones and lacks some. Of around 100,000 clones listed, roughly a tenth were seen once; the top ten hold 5% to 6.5%. The sample consisted of PBMCs. The receptors come from a man between 35 and 55 years old in good health and CMV-seropositive.

This clone turned up a few times. V is TRBV4-2 and J is TRBJ2-7; 8 positions match TRBD1. The V gene's germline CDR1 is LGHNA and CDR2 YNFKEQ. The CDR3 extends over 23 amino acids. Germline trimming cut 1 base from V and 0 bases from J; bases unmatched to any gene: 26. The CDR3 DNA reads as TGTGCCAGCAGCCAAGGAAATTACAGGGGGGAGAAGCGGGCGCCACTTTTCTCCTACGAGCAGTACTTC. Its translation: CASSQGNYRGEKRAPLFSYEQYF.

This clone was detected a few times. The J gene is TRBJ2-3, the V gene TRBV6-5; D not certain. Germline CDR1 is MNHEY and CDR2 is SVGAGI. This CDR3 comprises 12 residues. V dropped 2 bases and J dropped 14 bases, with 14 bases sitting between them. The CDR3 region is CASSYGLGQTYF. For the CDR3, the DNA is TGTGCCAGCAGTTACGGTCTAGGTCAGACGTATTTT.

This clone was detected a few times. The chain recombines TRBV2 with TRBJ2-7; a weak D match, TRBD1 (6 bases). The germline V gene has CDR1 SNHLY and CDR2 FYNNEI. CDR3 length equals 13 residues. Trimming left V 8 bases short and J 3 bases short, with 14 bases between. CDR3 DNA sequence: TGTGCCAGCGGACGGACAGTGTACTACGAGCAGTACTTC. It encodes CASGRTVYYEQYF.

The rearrangement joins TRBV11-3 to TRBJ1-1, with D possibly matching TRBD1 (5 bases). V dropped 4 bases and J dropped 4 bases, with 19 bases sitting between them. CDR1 and CDR2 (germline): SGHNT, YENEEA. CDR3 size: 16 residues. The CDR3 bases are TGTGCCAGCAGCTCCGGGACTCCGGGGGTGGGCACTGAAGCTTTCTTT. Translated, it gives CASSSGTPGVGTEAFF.

The chain has TRBV2 and TRBJ2-1; 8 nucleotides match TRBD1. The CDR3 is 15 amino acids. The V and J ends lost 5 bases and 1 base, in that order; junction bases with no gene match: 4. Germline-derived CDR1 and CDR2 are SNHLY and FYNNEI. The CDR3 is CASSPGQVSYNEQFF. CDR3 bases: TGTGCCAGCAGTCCGGGACAGGTGTCCTACAATGAGCAGTTCTTC.

This clone occurred a few times. This chain links TRBV5-6 with TRBJ2-5, with 7 positions matching TRBD1. Germline trimming cut 0 bases from V and 5 bases from J; bases unmatched to any gene: 7. Looked up from germline, CDR1 is SGHDT and CDR2 is YYEEEE. This CDR3 has 15 amino acids. The CDR3 loop is CASSLGGQSWETQYF. DNA for the CDR3: TGTGCCAGCAGCTTGGGGGGACAGTCATGGGAGACCCAGTACTTC.

This clone was detected a few times. This chain links TRBV7-9 with TRBJ1-3; unclear D gene. The V gene lost 6 bases and the J gene lost 7 bases, with 7 bases spanning the gap. Germline CDR1 is SEHNR and CDR2 is FQNEAQ (reference sequence). The CDR3 runs to 11 residues. CDR3 nucleotides: TGTGCCAGCAGAATCGGGAACACCATATATTTT. This codes for CASRIGNTIYF.

The chain is built from TRBV5-1 and TRBJ2-7, with TRBD1 as a possible D gene (6 bases). The ends were cut back, 0 bases at V and 6 bases at J, with 19 bases in the middle. Per the germline V gene, CDR1 is SGHRS and CDR2 is YFSETQ. The CDR3 runs to 16 residues. CDR3 residues: CASSLGVGGRLGEQYF. CDR3 in DNA: TGCGCCAGCAGCTTGGGGGTTGGGGGCCGCCTTGGCGAGCAGTACTTC.

The rearrangement joins TRBV2 to TRBJ2-3; 10 bases agree with TRBD2. V lost 5 bases, J lost 4 bases, and 3 bases stayed unmatched. Germline CDR1 reads SNHLY; CDR2 reads FYNNEI. The CDR3 covers 14 residues. Written as DNA, the CDR3 is TGTGCCAGCAGTCCGGGACTAGCGTCAGATACGCAGTATTTT. Encoded protein: CASSPGLASDTQYF.

This rearrangement joins TRBV2 to TRBJ2-5, with D possibly being TRBD2 (6 bases). The V gene's germline CDR1 is SNHLY and CDR2 FYNNEI. V was pared by 4 bases and J by 1 base, with 13 bases between. This CDR3 contains 15 residues. For the CDR3, the DNA is TGTGCCAGCAGTGGGGACGGAGGGGTCCAAGAGACCCAGTACTTC. Protein: CASSGDGGVQETQYF.

A few counts support this clone. The V gene is TRBV19, the J gene TRBJ1-1, with TRBD1 matching over 9 bases. The CDR3 is 14 amino acids. The germline V gene encodes CDR1 LNHDA and CDR2 SQIVND (reference sequence). V shed 4 bases and J 7 bases; nucleotides not matched to a gene: 7. The CDR3 DNA reads as TGTGCCAGTAGTAAAAGGGACAGGGTTGGTGAAGCTTTCTTT. It codes for CASSKRDRVGEAFF.

The chain recombines TRBV2 with TRBJ2-7; 16 nucleotides agree with TRBD2. The CDR3 covers 15 residues. With 7 bases clipped from V and 5 bases from J, the junction kept 5 bases outside the gene matches. Germline CDR1 reads SNHLY; CDR2 reads FYNNEI. For the CDR3, the DNA is TGTGCCAGCAACCCGGGACTAGCGGGGGGGGACGAGCAGTACTTC. Amino acids: CASNPGLAGGDEQYF.

This clone was found a few times. This sequence joins TRBV28 and TRBJ2-5; D gene unclear. Germline V gene sequence: CDR1 MDHEN, CDR2 SYDVKM. Trimming left V 1 base short and J 4 bases short, with 10 bases between. This CDR3 has 14 residues. CDR3 amino acids: CASSLSYGSETQYF. In DNA, the CDR3 is TGTGCCAGCAGTTTATCCTACGGGTCAGAGACCCAGTACTTC.

This clone occurred a few times. The V call is TRBV7-9, the J call TRBJ2-1; unclear D gene. Germline V CDR1 and CDR2: SEHNR, FQNEAQ (reference sequence). V gave up 7 bases and J gave up 5 bases, with 18 bases separating them. CDR3 length: 15 residues. The CDR3 DNA reads TGTGCCAGCAACCTAGTGTGGCCCGCCAACAATGAGCAGTTCTTC. Residues: CASNLVWPANNEQFF.

The V and J genes are TRBV6-6 and TRBJ1-1; D might be TRBD1 (5 bases). V shed 6 bases and J shed 4 bases, with 15 bases lying between them. CDR3 size: 14 residues. Germline loops: CDR1 MNHNY, CDR2 SVGAGI (reference sequence). The CDR3 protein is CASSTQRQSTEAFF. CDR3 nucleotides: TGTGCCAGCAGCACCCAGCGACAGTCCACTGAAGCTTTCTTT.

The V gene is TRBV6-1, the J gene TRBJ1-5; D is ambiguous. Germline V gene data show CDR1 as MNHNS and CDR2 as SASEGT. The CDR3 runs to 14 residues. V was cut by 8 bases and J by 0 bases, with 11 bases left in between. The CDR3 is CASERYSSNQPQHF. The DNA of the CDR3 is TGTGCCAGCGAGAGGTACTCTAGCAATCAGCCCCAGCATTTT.

The rearrangement links TRBV6-5 to TRBJ2-7; no firm D call. Germline values: CDR1 MNHEY, CDR2 SVGAGI. Trimming cost V 0 bases and J 7 bases, with 4 bases left between them. The length of the CDR3 is 11 residues. CDR3 coding DNA: TGTGCCAGCAGTTACTCGAGGGAGCAGTACTTC. Amino acid sequence: CASSYSREQYF.

J is TRBJ1-1 and V is TRBV29-1, with TRBD1 as a possible D gene (6 bases). Germline V CDR1 and CDR2: SQVTM, ANQGSEA. The CDR3 covers 12 residues. V was clipped by 5 bases and J by 5 bases, with 12 bases between them. CDR3 in DNA: TGCAGCGTTCGCACAGGGTGGACTGAAGCTTTCTTT. It encodes CSVRTGWTEAFF.

The gene calls are TRBV19 and TRBJ1-5, with D unclear. The length of the CDR3 is 14 residues. Germline V CDR1 and CDR2: LNHDA, SQIVND (reference sequence). Trimming took 3 bases from V and 2 from J, leaving 8 bases between them. In DNA form, the CDR3 reads TGTGCCAGTAGTATGGTCCCAGGCAATCAGCCCCAGCATTTT. It translates to CASSMVPGNQPQHF.

In its sample, this clone was seen a few times. This chain uses TRBV7-8 with TRBJ2-7; 15 nucleotides match TRBD2. From germline, CDR1 is SGHVS and CDR2 FQNEAQ. The ends lost 6 bases at V and 4 bases at J; junction bases unmatched: 7. The CDR3 totals 16 residues. CDR3 bases: TGTGCCAGCAGGAAGGGACTAGCGGGAGGAGGATACGAGCAGTACTTC. Its protein is CASRKGLAGGGYEQYF.

This chain uses TRBV6-5 with TRBJ2-5; D uncertain. V gave up 4 bases and J gave up 2 bases, with 8 bases separating them. Germline CDR1 reads MNHEY; CDR2 reads SVGAGI. The CDR3 has 13 amino acids. CDR3 coding DNA: TGTGCCAGCAGTTTCCACAGACAAGAGACCCAGTACTTC. It codes for CASSFHRQETQYF.

The V and J genes are TRBV11-2 and TRBJ1-2; D is unclear. V dropped 5 bases and J dropped 7 bases, with 8 bases sitting between them. Germline CDR1 and CDR2: SGHAT and FQNNGV. The CDR3 contains 11 residues. The CDR3 here is CASSRRSGYTF. CDR3 nucleotides: TGTGCCAGCAGCCGCAGGTCTGGCTACACCTTC.

This clone was seen a few times. CDR3 sequence: CASSLVPPDSGAFF. The DNA for the CDR3 is TGTGCCAGCAGCTTAGTCCCGCCAGATTCAGGCGCTTTCTTT. This rearrangement joins TRBV7-9 to TRBJ1-1; the D is unclear. V was clipped by 1 base and J by 11 bases, with 17 bases between them. The length of the CDR3 is 14 residues. Germline CDR1 SEHNR, CDR2 FQNEAQ (reference sequence). The full variable domain, rest sourced from reference TRBV7-9 and TRBJ1-1, is DTGVSQNPRHKITKRGQNVTFRCDPISEHNRLYWYRQTLGQGPEFLTYFQNEAQLEKSRLLSDRFSAERPKGSFSTLEIQRTEQGDSAMYLCASSLVPPDSGAFFGQGTRLTVV.

This chain uses TRBV6-5 with TRBJ1-2, with D unresolved. V was clipped by 0 bases and J by 8 bases, with 13 bases between them. The CDR3 extends over 14 amino acids. Germline V gene sequence: CDR1 MNHEY, CDR2 SVGAGI. CDR3 amino acids: CASSYSLGRRGYTF. In DNA form, the CDR3 reads TGTGCCAGCAGTTACTCGCTGGGGAGGCGAGGCTACACCTTC.

This clone occurred a few times. This chain uses TRBV5-6 with TRBJ2-3; D is perhaps TRBD1 (6 bases). This CDR3 contains 15 residues. V shed 0 bases and J shed 4 bases, with 12 bases lying between them. In germline, CDR1 is SGHDT, CDR2 YYEEEE. The CDR3 spells CASSLDLQGPDTQYF. In nucleotides, the CDR3 is TGTGCCAGCAGCTTGGACTTACAGGGTCCAGATACGCAGTATTTT.